The clone carrying this TCR beta chain was detected many times. Antigen unknown. Memory CD4+ cells were defined as CD4+CD45RO+CD25-. Constant-region reverse primers amplified full-length variable regions, followed by semi-nested Nested Universal Primer A PCR. MiXCR, applied by TCRdb to the 5' RACE reads, yields one record per CDR3 protein. The sample has approximately 5,800 distinct CDR3 sequences, just over 30% seen once. The CDR3 is 11 residues long. Between the trimmed V and J ends, which lost 7 bases and 0 bases, there was a span of 6 bases. From germline, CDR1 is SQVTM and CDR2 ANQGSEA. Whole-study findings and limits: The larger-cohort validation was restricted to a single TCR beta V-J rearrangement rather than whole repertoires. Tumor Tregs overlapped most with tumor, then blood, naive CD4+ cells.

This receptor was obtained from a female donor with breast cancer. The chain employs TRBV29-1 and TRBJ1-2; D not certain. The sample comprised memory CD4+ T cells sorted from a lymph node. The subset is: memory CD4+ T cells, CD4+CD45RO+CD25-. CDR3 loop: CSAMTNYGYTF. The CDR3, as DNA: TGCAGCGCCATGACTAACTATGGCTACACCTTC.